The 15 T cell receptor beta chains reported below all come from one sample, sequenced in a study of shared clonotypes between healthy human individuals. Naive CD8 cells lacked CD45RO and underwent positive selection for CCR7, leaving out terminally differentiated effector memory CD45RA+ cells. Sequencing used immunoSEQ multiplex PCR; TCRdb keeps in-frame clones, though not all of them. This sample carries about 2 million clones, roughly 94% of them seen once, and the ten largest clones take 1% to 1.5%. The source material was naive CD8+ T cells sorted from blood. These receptors all stem from a man aged 18 to 35 in good health.

The rearrangement joins TRBV5-6 to TRBJ2-7; no firm D call. The V gene's germline CDR1 is SGHDT and CDR2 YYEEEE. The CDR3 sequence is 17 residues long. Trimming took 1 base from V and 0 from J, leaving 17 bases between them. The CDR3 sequence is CASSLRVRHVPSYEQYF. The CDR3 region has the DNA TGTGCCAGCAGCTTGCGGGTGAGACACGTCCCCTCCTACGAGCAGTACTTC.

Note on this clone: Within the sample, other DNA sequences also encode this same CDR3. This chain uses TRBV11-2 with TRBJ2-1; D not certain. Trimming cost V 1 base and J 0 bases, with 7 bases left between them. Germline assignment: CDR1 SGHAT and CDR2 FQNNGV. The CDR3 is 15 amino acids. CDR3 amino acids: CASSLVVGSYNEQFF. For the CDR3, the DNA is TGTGCCAGCAGCTTAGTGGTTGGCTCCTACAATGAGCAGTTCTTC.

The chain links TRBV18 to TRBJ1-5; TRBD1 matches 7 bases. The CDR3 runs 16 residues. Germline lookup yields CDR1 KGHSH and CDR2 LQKENI. The V segment lost 2 bases and the J segment 6 bases; nucleotides outside the gene matches: 10. The CDR3 bases are TGTGCCAGCTCACCAGAACCCAGGGGGGCGGGTCAGCCCCAGCATTTT. This gives the protein CASSPEPRGAGQPQHF.

On this clone: Within the sample, other DNA sequences also encode this same CDR3. The chain uses TRBV9 and TRBJ2-7; either TRBD1 or TRBD2 may supply D (5 bases each). V lost 0 bases and J lost 4, with 11 bases in between. The CDR3 runs 14 residues. The germline V gene encodes CDR1 SGDLS and CDR2 YYNGEE. The CDR3 bases are TGTGCCAGCAGCGTAGGGGGCGGGCCTTACGAGCAGTACTTC. This encodes CASSVGGGPYEQYF.

The chain couples TRBV19 to TRBJ2-2; D not resolved. The germline V gene encodes CDR1 LNHDA and CDR2 SQIVND (reference sequence). Trimming shortened V by 5 bases and J by 4 bases, and 11 bases separated the two germline ends. CDR3 length: 14 amino acids. CDR3 sequence reads: CASSLEYRTGELFF. In DNA, the CDR3 is TGTGCCAGTAGTCTGGAGTATCGCACCGGGGAGCTGTTTTTT.

The rearrangement links TRBV5-5 to TRBJ1-1, with 8 bases that match TRBD1. CDR1 and CDR2 from the germline V gene are SGHKS and YYEKEE (reference sequence). CDR3 length: 15 residues. With 3 bases clipped from V and 0 bases from J, the junction kept 4 bases outside the gene matches. Here the CDR3 reads CASSSRTGLNTEAFF. For the CDR3, the DNA is TGTGCCAGCAGCTCACGGACAGGGTTGAACACTGAAGCTTTCTTT.

The chain recombines TRBV19 with TRBJ2-7, with TRBD2 matching over 7 bases. The germline V gene encodes CDR1 LNHDA and CDR2 SQIVND (reference sequence). Losses at the gene ends were 5 bases for V and 6 bases for J; bases not matched to a gene: 16. The CDR3 loop spans 16 amino acids. CDR3 DNA sequence: TGTGCCAGTAGTCAACTCTACGGGGAGGGGACCGTCGAGCAGTACTTC. Protein product: CASSQLYGEGTVEQYF.

This clone was detected only once. The V and J genes are TRBV6-1 and TRBJ2-5, with 8 bases identical to TRBD2. This CDR3 comprises 14 residues. The ends lost 3 bases at V and 1 base at J; junction bases unmatched: 1. Germline CDR1 reads MNHNS; CDR2 reads SASEGT. In DNA, the CDR3 is TGTGCCAGCAGTGACACTAGCGGCCAAGAGACCCAGTACTTC. Translated, it gives CASSDTSGQETQYF.

V usage is TRBV4-1 and J usage is TRBJ2-7; 8 positions match TRBD1. Trimming took 2 bases from V and 7 from J; bases not matched to a gene: 13. The V gene's germline CDR1 is MGHRA and CDR2 YSYEKL. CDR3 length equals 16 residues. The CDR3 loop is CASSQQGTGYVGEQYF. The CDR3 DNA follows: TGCGCCAGCAGCCAACAGGGGACAGGCTACGTGGGAGAGCAGTACTTC.

V gene TRBV27 combines with J gene TRBJ1-1; TRBD1 agrees at 9 bases. The CDR3 sequence is 15 residues long. The V gene's germline CDR1 is MNHEY and CDR2 SMNVEV (reference sequence). V shed 8 bases and J 9 bases; nucleotides not matched to a gene: 16. The CDR3 sequence is CASYDNRGRYSKAFF. The DNA of the CDR3 is TGTGCCAGCTATGATAACAGGGGGCGATACAGTAAAGCTTTCTTT.

This chain connects TRBV7-9 to TRBJ1-1; TRBD1 aligns across 11 bases. Trimming at V came to 3 bases and at J to 5 bases, leaving 5 bases not matched to a gene. The CDR3 sequence is 15 residues long. Germline V CDR1 and CDR2: SEHNR, FQNEAQ (reference sequence). The CDR3 bases are TGTGCCAGCAGCTTCGGACAGGGGGCGCTGACTGAAGCTTTCTTT. Amino acids: CASSFGQGALTEAFF.

The table lists this clone with a count of one. The CDR3 sequence: CASSAEDRGLFSPLHF. DNA for the CDR3: TGTGCCAGCAGCGCCGAGGACAGGGGATTATTTTCACCCCTCCACTTT. V is TRBV9 and J is TRBJ1-6; TRBD1 matches 9 bases. The CDR3 loop spans 16 amino acids. Per germline, CDR1 SGDLS and CDR2 YYNGEE. V gave up 3 bases and J gave up 9 bases; unmatched junction bases: 10.

This clone was recorded at least ten times. Other DNA sequences in this specimen translate into the identical CDR3. The gene calls are TRBV7-2 and TRBJ2-7, with 9 bases matching TRBD1. Germline V gene lookup returns CDR1 SGHTA and CDR2 FQGNSA. This CDR3 spans 15 amino acids. The J segment lost 0 bases and the V segment lost 5 bases, leaving 5 bases of the junction unmatched. CDR3 nucleotide sequence: TGTGCCAGCAGCCACGGACAGGGGCTCTCCTACGAGCAGTACTTC. Translating it yields CASSHGQGLSYEQYF.

V usage is TRBV11-2 and J usage is TRBJ2-5; D not resolved. The CDR3 is 14 residues long. Germline CDR1 SGHAT, CDR2 FQNNGV. Trimming removed 1 base at V and 2 bases at J, with 8 bases between. The CDR3 coding sequence is TGTGCCAGCAGCTTAGGAGGTCGTCAAGAGACCCAGTACTTC. This codes for CASSLGGRQETQYF.

This clone came up once. This sample includes further DNA sequences coding for the same CDR3. The chain uses TRBV2 and TRBJ2-5; 10 nucleotides agree with TRBD2. CDR3 size: 14 residues. Germline loops: CDR1 SNHLY, CDR2 FYNNEI. After removal of 2 bases from V and 3 bases from J, the junction contained 0 bases not matched to a gene. The CDR3 spells CASSELAGEETQYF. CDR3 bases: TGTGCCAGCAGTGAACTAGCGGGGGAAGAGACCCAGTACTTC.